The 15 T cell receptor beta chains reported below all come from one sample, sequenced in a study of blood T cell repertoires in COVID-19. Produced via immunoSEQ multiplex PCR; TCRdb's table is partial and in-frame only. The data show approximately 210,000 clones, around 92% seen once. The source material was peripheral blood. These receptors were obtained from a man aged 30 to 39 with acute or convalescent COVID-19.

The rearrangement uses TRBV30 and TRBJ2-5; D is unclear. This CDR3 contains 13 residues. The V and J ends lost 0 bases and 3 bases respectively, with 8 bases between them. Germline values: CDR1 GTSNPN, CDR2 SVGIG (reference sequence). The CDR3 nucleotides read TGTGCCTGGAGTGTAGTGGGCGAAGAGACCCAGTACTTC. As protein: CAWSVVGEETQYF.

The DNA of the CDR3 is TGTGCCAGCAGTTACACCGTTGGACAGGGGGCCTTTAATGAAAAACTGTTTTTT. This sequence encodes CASSYTVGQGAFNEKLFF. The J gene is TRBJ1-4, the V gene TRBV11-2; 11 bases line up with TRBD1. The length of the CDR3 is 18 residues. The germline V gene has CDR1 SGHAT and CDR2 FQNNGV. V was clipped by 6 bases and J by 4 bases; unmatched bases: 13.

The V call is TRBV4-1, the J call TRBJ2-7; 7 bases align to TRBD2. The CDR3 sequence is 16 residues long. V gave up 1 base and J gave up 2 bases; unmatched junction bases: 8. In germline, CDR1 is MGHRA, CDR2 YSYEKL. CDR3: CASSQAGTGGTYEQYF. Written as DNA, the CDR3 is TGCGCCAGCAGCCAAGCGGGGACGGGGGGTACCTACGAGCAGTACTTC.

CDR3 in DNA: TGTGCCAGCAGTGACCTTTACAGGGGGGACGACACTGAAGCTTTCTTT. It yields the protein CASSDLYRGDDTEAFF. The chain has TRBV6-1 and TRBJ1-1, with 8 bases lining up with TRBD1. The CDR3 length is 16 residues. Germline V gives CDR1 MNHNS, CDR2 SASEGT. With V trimmed by 3 bases and J by 3 bases, 9 bases remained unmatched.

This chain joins TRBV28 and TRBJ2-3, with a tentative D call TRBD1 (6 bases). Germline loops: CDR1 MDHEN, CDR2 SYDVKM. With 5 bases removed from V and 6 bases from J, the gap between germline ends came to 15 bases. This CDR3 spans 14 amino acids. CDR3 nucleotide sequence: TGTGCCAGCAGTAACCAGGGGTCATTGGATACGCAGTATTTT. This sequence encodes CASSNQGSLDTQYF.

The CDR3 coding sequence is TGTGCCAGCAGCCGAATCGACAGGCTCAACTATGGCTACACCTTC. Its translation: CASSRIDRLNYGYTF. This chain links TRBV7-9 with TRBJ1-2; D might be TRBD1 (6 bases). This CDR3 is built from 15 residues. CDR1 SEHNR and CDR2 FQNEAQ come from the germline V gene (reference sequence). V gave up 5 bases and J gave up 2 bases, with 15 bases separating them.

The chain couples TRBV7-9 to TRBJ1-1; TRBD1 agrees at 8 bases. Germline CDR1 is SEHNR and CDR2 is FQNEAQ (reference sequence). V lost 5 bases, J lost 3 bases, and 11 bases stayed unmatched. This CDR3 is 16 amino acids long. The CDR3 DNA follows: TGTGCCAGCAGCCGGAGGGCGACAGGGGTGGACACTGAAGCTTTCTTT. Translating gives CASSRRATGVDTEAFF.

The chain has TRBV7-3 and TRBJ2-1; D may be TRBD1 (6 bases). The V and J ends lost 5 bases and 1 base respectively, with 21 bases between them. Germline V gene lookup returns CDR1 SGHTA and CDR2 FQGTGA. There are 18 residues in the CDR3. CDR3 in amino acids: CASSPLGGAGVSYNEQFF. As DNA, the CDR3 is TGTGCCAGCAGCCCGCTGGGTGGGGCAGGGGTATCCTACAATGAGCAGTTCTTC.

V usage is TRBV28 and J usage is TRBJ2-3; the D gene is possibly TRBD1 (5 bases). V dropped 10 bases and J dropped 1 base, with 18 bases sitting between them. From germline, CDR1 is MDHEN and CDR2 SYDVKM. The CDR3 has 15 amino acids. CDR3 DNA sequence: TGTGCCACCGCAGTCCCAGGGAAGGGCACAGATACGCAGTATTTT. Translated, it gives CATAVPGKGTDTQYF.

This clone was seen only once. The V and J genes are TRBV5-5 and TRBJ1-5, with a tentative D call TRBD1 (6 bases). V lost 1 base, J lost 0 bases, and 14 bases lay in between. Germline CDR1 and CDR2: SGHKS and YYEKEE (reference sequence). The CDR3 has 17 amino acids. This chain's CDR3 is CASSLFLGGNSNQPQHF. DNA of the CDR3: TGTGCCAGCAGCTTGTTTTTAGGGGGAAATAGCAATCAGCCCCAGCATTTT. Based on the CDR3 plus reference TRBV5-5 and TRBJ1-5, the full variable domain is DAGVTQSPTHLIKTRGQQVTLRCSPISGHKSVSWYQQVLGQGPQFIFQYYEKEERGRGNFPDRFSARQFPNYSSELNVNALLLGDSALYLCASSLFLGGNSNQPQHFGDGTRLSIL.

The V call is TRBV29-1, the J call TRBJ1-4; the D is unclear. V dropped 6 bases and J dropped 6 bases, with 11 bases sitting between them. Germline V gives CDR1 SQVTM, CDR2 ANQGSEA. This CDR3 is built from 12 residues. CDR3: CSVKSSDEKLFF. The DNA of the CDR3 is TGCAGCGTGAAGAGCTCGGATGAAAAACTGTTTTTT.

This chain connects TRBV4-2 to TRBJ2-3, with a weak D call TRBD2 (6 bases). With 0 bases removed from V and 0 bases from J, the gap between germline ends came to 13 bases. The CDR3 totals 17 residues. Germline V gives CDR1 LGHNA, CDR2 YNFKEQ. The CDR3 region has the DNA TGTGCCAGCAGCCAAGATCTTAGCGGAGCTAGCACAGATACGCAGTATTTT. Residues: CASSQDLSGASTDTQYF.

This chain uses TRBV30 with TRBJ1-1, with TRBD1 as a possible D gene (6 bases). V dropped 3 bases and J dropped 0 bases, with 8 bases sitting between them. Germline V gene sequence: CDR1 GTSNPN, CDR2 SVGIG (reference sequence). The CDR3 has 13 amino acids. CDR3 DNA: TGTGCCTGGAGCGCAGGGGTGAACACTGAAGCTTTCTTT. Protein sequence: CAWSAGVNTEAFF.

This sequence joins TRBV9 and TRBJ2-1; D gene ambiguous. Between the trimmed V and J ends, which lost 4 bases and 0 bases, there was a span of 11 bases. The CDR3 covers 15 residues. CDR1 is SGDLS and CDR2 is YYNGEE in the germline V gene. The CDR3 here is CASSPSPSSYNEQFF. The CDR3 nucleotides are TGTGCCAGCAGCCCGAGTCCGAGCTCCTACAATGAGCAGTTCTTC.

The chain uses TRBV28 and TRBJ1-1; TRBD1 aligns across 7 bases. After removal of 5 bases from V and 12 bases from J, the junction contained 9 bases not matched to a gene. The CDR3 runs to 12 residues. Per germline, CDR1 MDHEN and CDR2 SYDVKM. DNA of the CDR3: TGTGCCAGCAGTCTTCGACAGGGTAAAACTTTCTTT. Protein: CASSLRQGKTFF.